The clone carrying this T cell receptor beta chain was detected a few times. What it recognizes is unknown. This CDR3 is 16 amino acids long. Germline V gene data show CDR1 as MNHEY and CDR2 as SMNVEV (reference sequence). Trimming cost V 5 bases and J 6 bases, with 22 bases left between them. The source of the sample is a study of identical twins. Overall study results and limits: While abundant cord blood beta clonotypes carried fewer insertions, memory repertoires showed no such pattern. Partly confounded zero-insertion analyses could result from invariant MAIT and iNKT cells.

TCRdb ran MiXCR on the 5' RACE reads and lists one entry per CDR3 protein. The sample shows under 500,000 distinct CDR3 sequences, 14% of them seen only once. These records were also assigned to another study, of yellow fever vaccine responses in identical twins. This second study says: Convergence reportedly seemed to mark part of the twins' vaccine T cell response, with personalization marking the rest.

The V call is TRBV27, the J call TRBJ1-1, with D possibly matching TRBD1 (6 bases). The sequence derives from a woman aged 18-29 years in good health. The sequenced material came from CD4+ T cells sorted from blood. This CDR3 is CASSRGSTGILAEAFF. The CDR3 DNA follows: TGTGCCAGCAGTAGGGGCTCCACAGGGATATTGGCTGAAGCTTTCTTT.